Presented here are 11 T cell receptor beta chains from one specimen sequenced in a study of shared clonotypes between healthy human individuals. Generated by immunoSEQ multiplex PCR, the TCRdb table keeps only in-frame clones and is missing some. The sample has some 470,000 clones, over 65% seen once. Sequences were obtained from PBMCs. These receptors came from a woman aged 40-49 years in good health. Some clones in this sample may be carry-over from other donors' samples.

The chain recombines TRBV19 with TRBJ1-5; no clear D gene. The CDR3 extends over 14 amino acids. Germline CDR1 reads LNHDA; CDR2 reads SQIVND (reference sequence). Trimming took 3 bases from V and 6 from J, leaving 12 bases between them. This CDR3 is CASSIGLEGQPQHF. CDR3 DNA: TGTGCCAGTAGTATTGGACTGGAAGGTCAGCCCCAGCATTTT.

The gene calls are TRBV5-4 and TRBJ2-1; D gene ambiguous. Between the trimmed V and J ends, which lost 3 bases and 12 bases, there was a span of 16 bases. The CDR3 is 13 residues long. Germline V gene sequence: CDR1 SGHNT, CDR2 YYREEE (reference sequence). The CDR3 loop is CASSSNPMGGQFF. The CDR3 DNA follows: TGTGCCAGCAGCTCCAACCCAATGGGCGGGCAGTTCTTC.

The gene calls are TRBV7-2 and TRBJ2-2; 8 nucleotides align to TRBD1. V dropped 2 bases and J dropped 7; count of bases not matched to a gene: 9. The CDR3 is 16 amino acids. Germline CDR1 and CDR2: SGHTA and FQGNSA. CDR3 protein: CASSLNGQGAIGELFF. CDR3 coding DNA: TGTGCCAGCAGCTTAAACGGTCAGGGGGCAATCGGGGAGCTGTTTTTT.

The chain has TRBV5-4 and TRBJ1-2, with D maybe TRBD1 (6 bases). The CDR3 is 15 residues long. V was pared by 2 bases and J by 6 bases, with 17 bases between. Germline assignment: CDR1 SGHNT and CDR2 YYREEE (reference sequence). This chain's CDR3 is CASSLPRPGANGYTF. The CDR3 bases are TGTGCCAGCAGCTTACCCCGGCCGGGGGCGAATGGCTACACCTTC. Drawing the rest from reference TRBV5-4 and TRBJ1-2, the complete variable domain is ETGVTQSPTHLIKTRGQQVTLRCSSQSGHNTVSWYQQALGQGPQFIFQYYREEENGRGNFPPRFSGLQFPNYSSELNVNALELDDSALYLCASSLPRPGANGYTFGSGTRLTVV.

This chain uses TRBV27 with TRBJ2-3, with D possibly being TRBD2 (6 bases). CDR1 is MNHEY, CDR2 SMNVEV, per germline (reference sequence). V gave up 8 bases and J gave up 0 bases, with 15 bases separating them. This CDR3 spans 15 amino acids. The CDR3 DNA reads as TGTGCCAGCGGTCCTAGCGTCGGAAGCACAGATACGCAGTATTTT. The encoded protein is CASGPSVGSTDTQYF.

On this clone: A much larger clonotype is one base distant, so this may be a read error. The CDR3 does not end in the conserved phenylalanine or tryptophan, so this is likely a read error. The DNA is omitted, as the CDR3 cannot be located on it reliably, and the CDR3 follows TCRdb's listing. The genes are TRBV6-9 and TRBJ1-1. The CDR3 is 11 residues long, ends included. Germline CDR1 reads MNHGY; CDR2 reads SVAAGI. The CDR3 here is CASHRRDEDFS.

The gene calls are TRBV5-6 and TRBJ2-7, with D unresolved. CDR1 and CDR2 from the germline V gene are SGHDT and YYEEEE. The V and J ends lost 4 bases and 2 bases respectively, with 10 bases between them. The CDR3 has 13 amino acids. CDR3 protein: CASSPGPTYEQYF. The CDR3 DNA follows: TGTGCCAGCAGCCCAGGACCAACCTACGAGCAGTACTTC.

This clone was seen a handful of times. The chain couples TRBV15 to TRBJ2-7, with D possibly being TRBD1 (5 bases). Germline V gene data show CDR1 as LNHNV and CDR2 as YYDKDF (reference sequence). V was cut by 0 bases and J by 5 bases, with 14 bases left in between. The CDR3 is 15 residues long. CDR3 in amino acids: CATSRESRAGHEQYF. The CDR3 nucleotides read TGTGCCACCAGCAGAGAGTCCAGGGCTGGCCACGAGCAGTACTTC.

CDR3 region: CAWSVNGEGYTF. The CDR3 DNA is TGTGCCTGGAGTGTAAATGGGGAAGGCTACACCTTC. The J gene is TRBJ1-2, the V gene TRBV30; D gene unclear. The V gene's germline CDR1 is GTSNPN and CDR2 SVGIG (reference sequence). Deletions cut 0 bases from V and 8 bases from J, with 10 bases between. CDR3 length: 12 amino acids.

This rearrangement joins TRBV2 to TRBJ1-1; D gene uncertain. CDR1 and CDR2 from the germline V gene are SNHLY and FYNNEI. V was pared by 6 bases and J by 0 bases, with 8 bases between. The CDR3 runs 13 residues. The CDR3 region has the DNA TGTGCCAGCAGGTCCAGGATGAACACTGAAGCTTTCTTT. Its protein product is CASRSRMNTEAFF.

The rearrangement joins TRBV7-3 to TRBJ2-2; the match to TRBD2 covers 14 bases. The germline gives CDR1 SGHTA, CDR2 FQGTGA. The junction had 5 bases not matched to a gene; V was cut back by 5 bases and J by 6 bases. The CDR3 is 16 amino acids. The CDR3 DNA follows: TGTGCCAGCAGCGTGGGACTAGCGGGAGATGCCGGGGAGCTGTTTTTT. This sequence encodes CASSVGLAGDAGELFF. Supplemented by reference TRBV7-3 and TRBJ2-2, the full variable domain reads GAGVSQTPSNKVTEKGKYVELRCDPISGHTALYWYRQSLGQGPEFLIYFQGTGAADDSGLPNDRFFAVRPEGSVSTLKIQRTERGDSAVYLCASSVGLAGDAGELFFGEGSRLTVL.